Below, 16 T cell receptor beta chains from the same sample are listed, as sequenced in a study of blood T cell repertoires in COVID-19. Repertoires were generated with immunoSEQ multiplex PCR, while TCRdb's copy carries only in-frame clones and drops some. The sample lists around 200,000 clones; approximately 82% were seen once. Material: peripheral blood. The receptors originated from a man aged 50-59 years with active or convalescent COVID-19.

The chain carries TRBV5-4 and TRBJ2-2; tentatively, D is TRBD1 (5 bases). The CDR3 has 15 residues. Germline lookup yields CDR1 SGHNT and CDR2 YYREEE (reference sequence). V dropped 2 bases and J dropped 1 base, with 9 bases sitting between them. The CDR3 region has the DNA TGTGCCAGCAGCTTTGCAGGGCGGAACACCGGGGAGCTGTTTTTT. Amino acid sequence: CASSFAGRNTGELFF.

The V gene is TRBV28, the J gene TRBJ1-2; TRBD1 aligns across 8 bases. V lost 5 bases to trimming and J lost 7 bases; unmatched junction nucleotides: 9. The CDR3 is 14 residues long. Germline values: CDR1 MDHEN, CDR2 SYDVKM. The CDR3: CASSQDRVILGYTF. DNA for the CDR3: TGTGCCAGCAGTCAGGACAGGGTAATTCTTGGCTACACCTTC.

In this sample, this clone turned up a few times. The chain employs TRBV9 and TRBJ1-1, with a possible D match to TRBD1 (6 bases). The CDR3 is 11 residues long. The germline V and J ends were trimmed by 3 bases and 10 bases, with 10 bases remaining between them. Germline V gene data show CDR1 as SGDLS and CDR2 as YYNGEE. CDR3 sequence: CASSGGTSAFF. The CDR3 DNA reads TGTGCCAGCAGCGGGGGGACATCAGCTTTCTTT.

This chain's CDR3 is CSVGLGRRHGYTF. The CDR3 DNA follows: TGCAGCGTTGGGTTGGGGCGGCGTCATGGCTACACCTTC. The chain employs TRBV29-1 and TRBJ1-2; a weak D match, TRBD1 (5 bases). The V end was cut by 4 bases, the J end by 6 bases, with 15 bases between. Germline CDR1 SQVTM, CDR2 ANQGSEA. The CDR3 runs to 13 residues.

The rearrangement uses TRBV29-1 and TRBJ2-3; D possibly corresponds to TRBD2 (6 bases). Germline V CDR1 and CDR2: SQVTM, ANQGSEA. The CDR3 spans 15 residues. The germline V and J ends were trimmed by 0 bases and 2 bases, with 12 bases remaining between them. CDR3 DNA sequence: TGCAGCGTTGAAGATCTAAAGGACTACACAGATACGCAGTATTTT. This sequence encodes CSVEDLKDYTDTQYF.

CDR3 in DNA: TGTGCCAGCAGCCAAGGCCAACTAGCGGGAACGGAGACCCAGTACTTC. Translated, it gives CASSQGQLAGTETQYF. This sequence joins TRBV3-1 (or the pseudogene TRBV3-2) and TRBJ2-5; the match to TRBD2 covers 10 bases. The V gene end was trimmed by 1 base and the J gene end by 5 bases; junction bases not matched to a gene: 7. Germline V lookup: CDR1 LGHDT, CDR2 YNNKEL (reference sequence). The length of the CDR3 is 16 residues.

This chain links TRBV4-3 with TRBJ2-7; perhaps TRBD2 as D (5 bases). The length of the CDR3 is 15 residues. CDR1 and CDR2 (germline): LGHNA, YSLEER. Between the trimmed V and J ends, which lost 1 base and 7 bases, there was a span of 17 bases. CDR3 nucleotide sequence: TGCGCCAGCAGCCAAGTAAGGGCTTCCACGGGGGAGCAGTACTTC. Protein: CASSQVRASTGEQYF.

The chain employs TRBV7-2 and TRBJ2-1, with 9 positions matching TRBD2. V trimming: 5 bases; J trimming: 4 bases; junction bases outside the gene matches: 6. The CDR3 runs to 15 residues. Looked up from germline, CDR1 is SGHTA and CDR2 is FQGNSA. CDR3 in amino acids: CASSTSGGLYNEQFF. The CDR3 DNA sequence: TGTGCCAGCAGCACCAGCGGGGGGCTATACAATGAGCAGTTCTTC.

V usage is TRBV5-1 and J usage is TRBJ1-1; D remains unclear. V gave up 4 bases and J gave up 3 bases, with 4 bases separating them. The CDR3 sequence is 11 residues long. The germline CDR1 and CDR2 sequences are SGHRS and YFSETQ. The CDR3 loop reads CASSHDTEAFF. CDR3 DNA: TGCGCCAGCAGCCATGACACTGAAGCTTTCTTT.

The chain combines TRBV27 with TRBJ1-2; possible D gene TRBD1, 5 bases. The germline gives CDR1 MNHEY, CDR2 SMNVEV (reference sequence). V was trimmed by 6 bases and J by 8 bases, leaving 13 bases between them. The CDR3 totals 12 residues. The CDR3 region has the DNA TGTGCCAGCAGCCCGGTAAGGGGCGGCTACACCTTC. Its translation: CASSPVRGGYTF.

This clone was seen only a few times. The CDR3 here is CASSLTSWSYEQYF. The CDR3 nucleotides read TGCGCCAGCAGCTTGACTAGCTGGTCCTACGAGCAGTACTTC. The V gene is TRBV5-1, the J gene TRBJ2-7, with D maybe TRBD2 (6 bases). CDR3 length equals 14 residues. The V gene's germline CDR1 is SGHRS and CDR2 YFSETQ. With 1 base removed from V and 1 base from J, the gap between germline ends came to 9 bases.

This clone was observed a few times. In DNA form, the CDR3 reads TGTGCCAGCAGTTACTCTTTGGCCGATACTAATGAAAAACTGTTTTTT. Its protein product is CASSYSLADTNEKLFF. The J gene is TRBJ1-4, the V gene TRBV6-5; D is ambiguous. The germline V and J ends were trimmed by 0 bases and 2 bases, with 10 bases remaining between them. This CDR3 is built from 16 residues. The germline CDR1 and CDR2 sequences are MNHEY and SVGAGI.

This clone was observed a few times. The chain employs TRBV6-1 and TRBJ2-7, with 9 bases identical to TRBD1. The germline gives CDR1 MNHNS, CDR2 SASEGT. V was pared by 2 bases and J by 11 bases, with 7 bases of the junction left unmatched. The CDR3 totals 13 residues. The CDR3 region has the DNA TGTGCCAGCAGTGAACCGGGACAGGGTAATGAGTACTTC. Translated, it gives CASSEPGQGNEYF.

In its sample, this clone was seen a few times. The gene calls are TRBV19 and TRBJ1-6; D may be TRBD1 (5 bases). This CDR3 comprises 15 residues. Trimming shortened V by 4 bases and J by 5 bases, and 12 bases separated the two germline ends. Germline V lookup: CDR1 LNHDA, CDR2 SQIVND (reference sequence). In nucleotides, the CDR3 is TGTGCCAGTAGTACCACGGGGGTTAATAATTCACCCCTCCACTTT. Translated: CASSTTGVNNSPLHF.

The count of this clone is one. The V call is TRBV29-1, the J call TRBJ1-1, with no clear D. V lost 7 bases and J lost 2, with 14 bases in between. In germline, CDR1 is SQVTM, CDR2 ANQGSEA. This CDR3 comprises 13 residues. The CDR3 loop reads CSEKTAVNTEAFF. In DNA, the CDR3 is TGCAGCGAGAAGACGGCGGTTAACACTGAAGCTTTCTTT.

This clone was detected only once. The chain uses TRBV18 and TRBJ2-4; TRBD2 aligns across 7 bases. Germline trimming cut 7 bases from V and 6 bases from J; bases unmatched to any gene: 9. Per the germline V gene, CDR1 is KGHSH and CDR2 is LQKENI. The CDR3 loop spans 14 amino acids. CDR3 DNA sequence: TGTGCCAGCTTTAGAAGCGGCGGGGGAAACATTCAGTACTTC. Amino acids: CASFRSGGGNIQYF.